A single sample gave rise to the 24 T cell receptor beta chains below, sequenced in a study of cytomegalovirus exposure and HLA in healthy donors. 13 Jbeta primers and 60 Vbeta primers were used for the PCR. Profiling relied on immunoSEQ multiplex PCR, and the TCRdb table lists in-frame clones only, not all of them. The sample records 130,000 or so clones, 70% to 80% being singletons. The sample comprised PBMCs. All receptors come from a man between 45 and 60 years old in good health and CMV-seronegative.

This clone has only one observation. The chain joins TRBV5-1 to TRBJ1-1; D is possibly TRBD1 (6 bases). The CDR3 loop spans 13 amino acids. Germline values: CDR1 SGHRS, CDR2 YFSETQ. V lost 4 bases to trimming and J lost 5 bases, with 12 bases between them. The CDR3 spells CASSTGTQTEAFF. CDR3 in DNA: TGCGCCAGCAGCACAGGGACGCAAACTGAAGCTTTCTTT.

The V gene is TRBV5-4, the J gene TRBJ2-5; 7 bases agree with TRBD1. The end of the DNA is better explained by TRBJ2-7, so the J call may be wrong. Germline V gene sequence: CDR1 SGHNT, CDR2 YYREEE (reference sequence). The CDR3 is 13 amino acids. This CDR3 reads CASSVGTAYEQYF. The CDR3 DNA is TGTGCCAGCAGCGTCGGGACAGCTTACGAGCAGTACTTC.

This rearrangement joins TRBV4-1 to TRBJ2-7; TRBD2 matches at 11 bases. Trimming at V came to 8 bases and at J to 6 bases, leaving 12 bases not matched to a gene. CDR1 and CDR2 (germline): MGHRA, YSYEKL. This CDR3 comprises 15 residues. CDR3 region: CASGARLAGYGEQYF. CDR3 sequence (DNA): TGCGCCAGCGGCGCCCGACTAGCGGGATATGGCGAGCAGTACTTC.

Here the CDR3 reads CASSLGQGETGELFF. The CDR3 nucleotides are TGCGCCAGCAGCTTGGGACAGGGGGAAACCGGGGAGCTGTTTTTT. The chain combines TRBV5-1 with TRBJ2-2; 9 nucleotides agree with TRBD1. Germline-derived CDR1 and CDR2 are SGHRS and YFSETQ. With 0 bases clipped from V and 5 bases from J, the junction kept 2 bases outside the gene matches. This CDR3 has 15 amino acids.

About this clone: The sample contains more than one DNA sequence encoding this CDR3. The chain uses TRBV28 and TRBJ2-3, with a weak D call TRBD2 (5 bases). Germline CDR1 MDHEN, CDR2 SYDVKM. Trimming removed 2 bases at V and 1 base at J, with 7 bases between. The CDR3 totals 14 residues. The CDR3: CASSLGGGTDTQYF. In DNA, the CDR3 is TGTGCCAGCAGTTTAGGAGGCGGCACAGATACGCAGTATTTT.

The V gene is TRBV15, the J gene TRBJ2-6, with 9 bases lining up with TRBD1. The V segment lost 0 bases and the J segment 0 bases; nucleotides outside the gene matches: 6. This CDR3 contains 19 residues. Per germline, CDR1 LNHNV and CDR2 YYDKDF (reference sequence). CDR3 in DNA: TGTGCCACCAGCAGAGAAAAACAGGGGGCGGACTCTGGGGCCAACGTCCTGACTTTC. Residues: CATSREKQGADSGANVLTF.

The CDR3 sequence is CASKGSLNTGELFF. In DNA, the CDR3 is TGTGCCAGTAAGGGGTCTTTAAACACCGGGGAGCTGTTTTTT. The gene calls are TRBV19 and TRBJ2-2; D is perhaps TRBD1 (5 bases). CDR3 length: 14 amino acids. Trimming took 7 bases from V and 2 from J, leaving 11 bases between them. Germline assignment: CDR1 LNHDA and CDR2 SQIVND (reference sequence).

The rearrangement uses TRBV13 and TRBJ1-1; tentative D call: TRBD1 (6 bases). The CDR3 loop spans 13 amino acids. CDR1 is PRHDT, CDR2 FYEKMQ, per germline (reference sequence). Trimming pared 5 bases from V and 5 bases from J, leaving 12 bases between. The CDR3 coding sequence is TGTGCCAGCAGCCGGGACAAGAGAACTGAAGCTTTCTTT. Amino acid sequence: CASSRDKRTEAFF.

The CDR3 DNA sequence: TGTGCCAGCAGTTACTCCGAGGGGGCTGGCGAGCAGTACTTC. This encodes CASSYSEGAGEQYF. J is TRBJ2-7 and V is TRBV6-5; 7 bases fit TRBD1. Germline CDR1 reads MNHEY; CDR2 reads SVGAGI. V dropped 0 bases and J dropped 6; count of bases not matched to a gene: 5. This CDR3 spans 14 amino acids.

This clone was observed once. The chain combines TRBV6-6 with TRBJ1-3; D is possibly TRBD1 (5 bases). This CDR3 spans 14 amino acids. Germline values: CDR1 MNHNY, CDR2 SVGAGI (reference sequence). Trimming stripped 8 bases from V and 8 bases from J, with 19 bases between. CDR3 sequence (DNA): TGTGCCAGCGGAGGTCTATCAACGGGGGACACCATATATTTT. This encodes CASGGLSTGDTIYF.

The V call is TRBV6-1, the J call TRBJ1-2; tentative D call: TRBD1 (5 bases). The V end lost 3 bases, the J end lost 1 base, and 6 bases lay between the germline ends. This CDR3 contains 13 residues. CDR1 MNHNS and CDR2 SASEGT come from the germline V gene. The CDR3 reads CASSDRDNYGYTF. The DNA of the CDR3 is TGTGCCAGCAGTGACAGGGATAACTATGGCTACACCTTC.

The chain combines TRBV7-2 with TRBJ2-7; 9 positions match TRBD1. After removal of 5 bases from V and 4 bases from J, the junction contained 9 bases not matched to a gene. CDR3 length: 15 residues. Germline CDR1 SGHTA, CDR2 FQGNSA. CDR3 in amino acids: CASSRNPGQGYEQYF. In DNA form, the CDR3 reads TGTGCCAGCAGCCGCAATCCGGGACAGGGTTACGAGCAGTACTTC.

V gene TRBV7-9 combines with J gene TRBJ2-3; TRBD2 might be the D (5 bases). Germline V gene data show CDR1 as SEHNR and CDR2 as FQNEAQ (reference sequence). The CDR3 totals 14 residues. V was trimmed by 1 base and J by 4 bases, leaving 9 bases between them. As DNA, the CDR3 is TGTGCCAGCAGCTTAGGTTCTAGCCCAGATACGCAGTATTTT. Its translation is CASSLGSSPDTQYF. The whole variable domain, filled in from reference TRBV7-9 and TRBJ2-3, reads DTGVSQNPRHKITKRGQNVTFRCDPISEHNRLYWYRQTLGQGPEFLTYFQNEAQLEKSRLLSDRFSAERPKGSFSTLEIQRTEQGDSAMYLCASSLGSSPDTQYFGPGTRLTVL.

The chain combines TRBV5-1 with TRBJ2-1; 10 bases fit TRBD2. The junction had 4 bases not matched to a gene; V was cut back by 3 bases and J by 4 bases. The CDR3 contains 15 residues. Germline CDR1 reads SGHRS; CDR2 reads YFSETQ. This chain's CDR3 is CASSSLAGAYNEQFF. DNA of the CDR3: TGCGCCAGCAGCTCGCTAGCGGGAGCATACAATGAGCAGTTCTTC.

V usage is TRBV5-6 and J usage is TRBJ1-3; 7 bases are a match to TRBD1. From germline, CDR1 is SGHDT and CDR2 YYEEEE. V gave up 4 bases and J gave up 0 bases; unmatched junction bases: 7. The CDR3 spans 16 residues. The CDR3 is CASSDGQVSSGNTIYF. The CDR3 region has the DNA TGTGCCAGCAGCGACGGACAGGTAAGCTCTGGAAACACCATATATTTT.

The V and J genes are TRBV4-1 and TRBJ1-1; TRBD1 agrees at 7 bases. This CDR3 spans 14 amino acids. Germline V gene data show CDR1 as MGHRA and CDR2 as YSYEKL. The junction had 9 bases not matched to a gene; V was cut back by 3 bases and J by 8 bases. Here the CDR3 DNA reads TGCGCCAGCAGCCATTCCAGGGGGTATTGGGAAGCTTTCTTT. This gives the protein CASSHSRGYWEAFF.

This chain connects TRBV6-6 to TRBJ2-1; a possible D gene is TRBD2 (6 bases). This CDR3 has 14 amino acids. The ends were cut back, 7 bases at V and 4 bases at J, with 14 bases in the middle. In germline, CDR1 is MNHNY, CDR2 SVGAGI (reference sequence). The CDR3 sequence: CASTRAGPYNEQFF. The CDR3 bases are TGTGCCAGCACCCGCGCGGGACCTTACAATGAGCAGTTCTTC.

The DNA of the CDR3 is TGTGCCAGCAGCTCCCGGAGAGGGACAGGGTCCTACGAGCAGTACTTC. Translating gives CASSSRRGTGSYEQYF. The V gene is TRBV7-9, the J gene TRBJ2-7; 9 bases match TRBD1. V shed 4 bases and J 1 base; nucleotides not matched to a gene: 8. The CDR3 totals 16 residues. Germline lookup yields CDR1 SEHNR and CDR2 FQNEAQ (reference sequence). Supplemented by reference TRBV7-9 and TRBJ2-7, the full variable domain reads DTGVSQNPRHKITKRGQNVTFRCDPISEHNRLYWYRQTLGQGPEFLTYFQNEAQLEKSRLLSDRFSAERPKGSFSTLEIQRTEQGDSAMYLCASSSRRGTGSYEQYFGPGTRLTVT.

The count of this clone is one. This rearrangement joins TRBV2 to TRBJ2-5, with D hard to call. The CDR3 spans 12 residues. Trimming took 5 bases from V and 5 from J, leaving 9 bases between them. CDR1 is SNHLY and CDR2 is FYNNEI in the germline V gene. The CDR3 DNA reads as TGTGCCAGCAGTTCCAGTCCGGAGACCCAGTACTTC. Protein sequence: CASSSSPETQYF.

The rearrangement links TRBV28 to TRBJ2-5; 10 bases are a match to TRBD2. The CDR3 spans 14 residues. CDR1 MDHEN and CDR2 SYDVKM come from the germline V gene. V shed 6 bases, J shed 4 bases, and the junction held 5 bases outside the gene matches. The CDR3 here is CASRPSGSLETQYF. The CDR3 bases are TGTGCCAGCAGACCTAGCGGGAGTTTAGAGACCCAGTACTTC.

This rearrangement joins TRBV18 to TRBJ2-7, with 9 bases matching TRBD2. J lost 2 bases, V lost 3 bases, and 5 bases had no gene match. The CDR3 extends over 15 amino acids. The V gene's germline CDR1 is KGHSH and CDR2 LQKENI. The CDR3 DNA reads as TGTGCCAGCTCACCCGGACTAGCGCCGACCTACGAGCAGTACTTC. This translates into CASSPGLAPTYEQYF.

The chain recombines TRBV7-9 with TRBJ2-5; TRBD2 aligns across 12 bases. The ends lost 4 bases at V and 4 bases at J; junction bases unmatched: 16. This CDR3 is built from 19 residues. Germline-derived CDR1 and CDR2 are SEHNR and FQNEAQ (reference sequence). In DNA, the CDR3 is TGTGCCAGCAGCTCCCCAACCCCTCGACTAGCGGGAGCTGTAGAGACCCAGTACTTC. Residues: CASSSPTPRLAGAVETQYF. The whole variable domain, remainder taken from reference TRBV7-9 and TRBJ2-5, is DTGVSQNPRHKITKRGQNVTFRCDPISEHNRLYWYRQTLGQGPEFLTYFQNEAQLEKSRLLSDRFSAERPKGSFSTLEIQRTEQGDSAMYLCASSSPTPRLAGAVETQYFGPGTRLLVL.

This clone was seen a few times. The J gene is TRBJ1-4, the V gene TRBV2; 7 bases are a match to TRBD1. This CDR3 is 15 amino acids long. The V segment lost 2 bases and the J segment 8 bases; nucleotides outside the gene matches: 8. Germline V CDR1 and CDR2: SNHLY, FYNNEI. The CDR3 reads CASSEPGGGWEKLFF. The DNA for the CDR3 is TGTGCCAGCAGTGAACCCGGAGGGGGCTGGGAAAAACTGTTTTTT.

CDR3 residues: CASSGLAGVGETQYF. Written as DNA, the CDR3 is TGTGCCAGCAGCGGTCTAGCGGGAGTCGGAGAGACCCAGTACTTC. The chain carries TRBV7-6 and TRBJ2-5, with 10 bases lining up with TRBD2. V lost 5 bases and J lost 4; bases outside the gene matches: 7. The CDR3 has 15 residues. Germline V lookup: CDR1 SGHVS, CDR2 FNYEAQ.